The 15 T cell receptor beta chains below all came from one sample that was sequenced in a study of shared clonotypes between healthy human individuals. The assay was immunoSEQ multiplex PCR, and TCRdb's table has in-frame clones only and misses some. Of some 500,000 clones in the sample, about 80% were seen once. The sample was PBMCs. The receptors come from a woman between 35 and 50 years old in good health. Some clones in this sample may be carry-over from other donors' samples.

The rearrangement joins TRBV18 to TRBJ2-7; 7 nucleotides match TRBD1. Germline trimming cut 3 bases from V and 0 bases from J; bases unmatched to any gene: 5. The CDR3 consists of 15 residues. Germline V gene data show CDR1 as KGHSH and CDR2 as LQKENI. This CDR3 is CASSPPWDSSYEQYF. In nucleotides, the CDR3 is TGTGCCAGCTCACCCCCGTGGGACAGCTCCTACGAGCAGTACTTC.

In its sample, this clone was seen a few times. The gene calls are TRBV19 and TRBJ1-5, with 10 bases aligning to TRBD1. The germline CDR1 and CDR2 sequences are LNHDA and SQIVND (reference sequence). The CDR3 spans 16 residues. V shed 6 bases, J shed 7 bases, and the junction held 12 bases outside the gene matches. CDR3 bases: TGTGCCAGTAGGGACCGGGACAGGGGTGGAGGCCAGCCCCAGCATTTT. The encoded protein is CASRDRDRGGGQPQHF.

The chain employs TRBV18 and TRBJ2-7, with 7 bases fitting TRBD2. V shed 2 bases, J shed 3 bases, and the junction held 19 bases outside the gene matches. This CDR3 has 19 residues. The germline V gene encodes CDR1 KGHSH and CDR2 LQKENI. Written as DNA, the CDR3 is TGTGCCAGCTCACCAATAGTCGTTGGACTGGGCGGGGAGGGCTACGAGCAGTACTTC. As protein: CASSPIVVGLGGEGYEQYF.

This clone appeared many times. The rearrangement uses TRBV19 and TRBJ1-1; D is unresolved. Trimming removed 5 bases from V and 7 bases from J, with 14 bases in between. The germline V gene encodes CDR1 LNHDA and CDR2 SQIVND (reference sequence). The CDR3 sequence is 13 residues long. Written as DNA, the CDR3 is TGTGCCAGTAGTCCTCGGGGAGACGGTGAAGCTTTCTTT. It is translated as CASSPRGDGEAFF.

The V call is TRBV9, the J call TRBJ2-3; D remains unclear. Germline CDR1 and CDR2: SGDLS and YYNGEE. Trimming pared 0 bases from V and 6 bases from J, leaving 14 bases between. The CDR3 contains 15 residues. In DNA, the CDR3 is TGTGCCAGCAGCGTAGGTAGCTCGGAGACCGATACGCAGTATTTT. It codes for CASSVGSSETDTQYF.

This clone was seen a few times. This chain links TRBV5-1 with TRBJ2-2; D call uncertain. CDR3 length equals 12 residues. Germline V lookup: CDR1 SGHRS, CDR2 YFSETQ. Between the trimmed V and J ends, which lost 2 bases and 2 bases, there was a span of 1 base. For the CDR3, the DNA is TGCGCCAGCAGCTTTAACACCGGGGAGCTGTTTTTT. As protein: CASSFNTGELFF.

The chain has TRBV27 and TRBJ2-7, with TRBD2 matching 14 bases. With 6 bases clipped from V and 4 bases from J, the junction kept 14 bases outside the gene matches. CDR3 length equals 18 residues. Germline CDR1 is MNHEY and CDR2 is SMNVEV (reference sequence). CDR3 in DNA: TGTGCCAGCAGCACGCCCCGGACTAGCGGGAGGTCCCATTACGAGCAGTACTTC. Residues: CASSTPRTSGRSHYEQYF.

The chain employs TRBV29-1 and TRBJ1-2; possibly TRBD1 for D (6 bases). Germline lookup yields CDR1 SQVTM and CDR2 ANQGSEA. Trimming took off 4 bases at V and 2 bases at J, with 11 bases between the two ends. The CDR3 extends over 13 amino acids. The CDR3 spells CSVGEGGNYGYTF. CDR3 sequence (DNA): TGCAGCGTTGGTGAAGGGGGGAACTATGGCTACACCTTC.

The chain carries TRBV5-1 and TRBJ2-2; TRBD2 matches 13 bases. This CDR3 contains 15 residues. The J segment lost 10 bases and the V segment lost 8 bases, leaving 11 bases of the junction unmatched. Looked up from germline, CDR1 is SGHRS and CDR2 is YFSETQ. The CDR3 DNA follows: TGCGCCAGTACCCGGGGGACTAGCGGGATGTCGGAGCTGTTTTTT. This codes for CASTRGTSGMSELFF. The full variable domain, completed using reference TRBV5-1 and TRBJ2-2, is KAGVTQTPRYLIKTRGQQVTLSCSPISGHRSVSWYQQTPGQGLQFLFEYFSETQRNKGNFPGRFSGRQFSNSRSEMNVSTLELGDSALYLCASTRGTSGMSELFFGEGSRLTVL.

This clone was detected a few times. The chain links TRBV10-2 to TRBJ1-5, with D tentatively TRBD1 (5 bases). Trimming took off 5 bases at V and 4 bases at J, with 9 bases between the two ends. The CDR3 runs 13 residues. The germline V gene has CDR1 WSHSY and CDR2 SAAADI. As DNA, the CDR3 is TGCGCCAGCAGTCTGGCAGGGAATCAGCCCCAGCATTTT. Its translation: CASSLAGNQPQHF.

V gene TRBV11-2 combines with J gene TRBJ2-1, with 11 bases matching TRBD2. V was clipped by 3 bases and J by 5 bases; unmatched bases: 3. Germline assignment: CDR1 SGHAT and CDR2 FQNNGV. The CDR3 covers 15 residues. The DNA for the CDR3 is TGTGCCAGCAGCTTTAGCGGGGGGGACCACAATGAGCAGTTCTTC. Its protein product is CASSFSGGDHNEQFF.

The chain couples TRBV19 to TRBJ1-6; D unresolved. V lost 7 bases and J lost 7, with 14 bases in between. Germline values: CDR1 LNHDA, CDR2 SQIVND (reference sequence). The CDR3 totals 14 residues. For the CDR3, the DNA is TGTGCCAGTACGGGTCTAGACCCGAATTCACCCCTCCACTTT. It is translated as CASTGLDPNSPLHF. Full variable domain (rest looked up from reference TRBV19 and TRBJ1-6): DGGITQSPKYLFRKEGQNVTLSCEQNLNHDAMYWYRQDPGQGLRLIYYSQIVNDFQKGDIAEGYSVSREKKESFPLTVTSAQKNPTAFYLCASTGLDPNSPLHFGNGTRLTVT.

The J gene is TRBJ1-2, the V gene TRBV7-6; D is ambiguous. This CDR3 has 17 residues. The V end lost 5 bases, the J end lost 0 bases, and 19 bases lay between the germline ends. Germline values: CDR1 SGHVS, CDR2 FNYEAQ. DNA for the CDR3: TGTGCCAGCAGCGAGGGTCGGCCGCCCCTAGCTAACTATGGCTACACCTTC. Residues: CASSEGRPPLANYGYTF.

The rearrangement uses TRBV11-1 and TRBJ1-2, with 9 bases that match TRBD1. The CDR3 runs 14 residues. Losses at the gene ends were 6 bases for V and 3 bases for J; bases not matched to a gene: 5. Germline CDR1 SGHAT, CDR2 FQDESV (reference sequence). The CDR3 is CASRYRGPDYGYTF. The DNA of the CDR3 is TGTGCCAGCAGATACAGGGGGCCGGACTATGGCTACACCTTC.

As DNA, the CDR3 is TGTGCCAGCAGCGTAGACTCCAATGAGCAGTTCTTC. It yields the protein CASSVDSNEQFF. The chain carries TRBV9 and TRBJ2-1, with D unresolved. The CDR3 totals 12 residues. CDR1 and CDR2 (germline): SGDLS, YYNGEE. Between the trimmed V and J ends, which lost 0 bases and 6 bases, there was a span of 4 bases.